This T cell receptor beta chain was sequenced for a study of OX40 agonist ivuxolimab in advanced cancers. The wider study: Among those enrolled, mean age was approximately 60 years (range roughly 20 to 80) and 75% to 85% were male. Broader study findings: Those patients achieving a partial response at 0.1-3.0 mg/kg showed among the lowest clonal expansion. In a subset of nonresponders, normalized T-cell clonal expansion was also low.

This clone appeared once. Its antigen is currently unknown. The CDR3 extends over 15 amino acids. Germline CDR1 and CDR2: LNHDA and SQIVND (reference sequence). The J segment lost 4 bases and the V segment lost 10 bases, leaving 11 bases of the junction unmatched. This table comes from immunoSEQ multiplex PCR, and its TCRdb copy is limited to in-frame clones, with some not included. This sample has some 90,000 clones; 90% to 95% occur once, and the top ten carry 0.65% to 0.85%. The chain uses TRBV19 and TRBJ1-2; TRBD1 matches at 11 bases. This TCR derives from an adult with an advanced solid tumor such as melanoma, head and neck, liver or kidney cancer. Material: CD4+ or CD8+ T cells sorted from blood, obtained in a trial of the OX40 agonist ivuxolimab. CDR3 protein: CATKRTGGLSYGYTF. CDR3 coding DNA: TGTGCCACTAAGCGGACAGGGGGCTTGAGCTATGGCTACACCTTC.